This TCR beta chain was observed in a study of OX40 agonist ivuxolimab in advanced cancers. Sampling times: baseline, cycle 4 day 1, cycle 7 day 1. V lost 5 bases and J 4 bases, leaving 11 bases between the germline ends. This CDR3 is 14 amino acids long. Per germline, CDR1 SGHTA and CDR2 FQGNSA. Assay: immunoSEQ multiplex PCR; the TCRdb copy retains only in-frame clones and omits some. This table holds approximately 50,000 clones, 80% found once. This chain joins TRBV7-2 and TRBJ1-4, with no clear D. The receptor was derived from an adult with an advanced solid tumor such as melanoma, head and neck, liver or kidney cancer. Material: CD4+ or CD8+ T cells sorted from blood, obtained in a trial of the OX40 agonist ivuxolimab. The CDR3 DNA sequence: TGTGCCAGCAGCCTACGAGGAAATAATGAAAAACTGTTTTTT. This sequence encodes CASSLRGNNEKLFF. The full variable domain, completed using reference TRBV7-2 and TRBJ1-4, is GAGVSQSPSNKVTEKGKDVELRCDPISGHTALYWYRQSLGQGLEFLIYFQGNSAPDKSGLPSDRFSAERTGGSVSTLTIQRTQQEDSAVYLCASSLRGNNEKLFFGSGTQLSVL.